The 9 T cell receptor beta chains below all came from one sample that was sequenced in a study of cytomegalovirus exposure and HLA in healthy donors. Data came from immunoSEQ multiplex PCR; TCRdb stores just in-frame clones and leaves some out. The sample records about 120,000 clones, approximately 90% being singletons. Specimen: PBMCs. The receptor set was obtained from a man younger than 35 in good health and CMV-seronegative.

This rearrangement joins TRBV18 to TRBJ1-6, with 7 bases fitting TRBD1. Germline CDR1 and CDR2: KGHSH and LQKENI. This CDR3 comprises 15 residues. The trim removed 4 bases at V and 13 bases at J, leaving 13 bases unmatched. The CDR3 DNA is TGTGCCAGCTCACAAAGGTCGACAGGGAGGTTTCCCCTCCACTTT. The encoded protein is CASSQRSTGRFPLHF.

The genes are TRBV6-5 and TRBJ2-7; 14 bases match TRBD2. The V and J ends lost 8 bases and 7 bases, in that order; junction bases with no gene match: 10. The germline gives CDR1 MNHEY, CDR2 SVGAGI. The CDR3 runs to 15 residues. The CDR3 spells CASGRLAGGPREQYF. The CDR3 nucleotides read TGTGCCAGCGGAAGACTAGCGGGAGGGCCACGGGAGCAGTACTTC.

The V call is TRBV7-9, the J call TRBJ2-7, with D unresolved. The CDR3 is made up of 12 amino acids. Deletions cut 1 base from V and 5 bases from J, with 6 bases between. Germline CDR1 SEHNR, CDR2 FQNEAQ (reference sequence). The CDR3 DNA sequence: TGTGCCAGCAGCTTAGTGTCTCACGAGCAGTACTTC. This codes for CASSLVSHEQYF.

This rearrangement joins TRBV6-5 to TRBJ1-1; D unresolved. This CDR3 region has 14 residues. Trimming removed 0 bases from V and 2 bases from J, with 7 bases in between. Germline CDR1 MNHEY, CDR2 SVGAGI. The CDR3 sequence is CASSYSQANTEAFF. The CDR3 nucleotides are TGTGCCAGCAGTTACTCGCAGGCCAACACTGAAGCTTTCTTT.

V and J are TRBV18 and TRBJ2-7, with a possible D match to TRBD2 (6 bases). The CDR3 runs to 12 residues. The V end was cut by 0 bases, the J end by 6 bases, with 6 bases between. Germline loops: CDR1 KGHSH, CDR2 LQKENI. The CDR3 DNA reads TGTGCCAGCTCACCACCGGGGGGCGAGCAGTACTTC. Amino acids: CASSPPGGEQYF.

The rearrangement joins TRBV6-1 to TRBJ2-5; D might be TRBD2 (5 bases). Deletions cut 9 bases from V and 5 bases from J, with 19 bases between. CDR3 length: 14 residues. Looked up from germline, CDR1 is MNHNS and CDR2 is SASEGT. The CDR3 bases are TGTGCCAGTGCAGCGGCCAGGCTCCGGGAGACCCAGTACTTC. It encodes CASAAARLRETQYF.

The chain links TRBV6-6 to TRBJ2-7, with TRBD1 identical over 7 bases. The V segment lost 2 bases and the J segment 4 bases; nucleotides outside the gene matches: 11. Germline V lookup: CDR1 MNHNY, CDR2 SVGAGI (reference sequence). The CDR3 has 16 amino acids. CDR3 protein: CASSYDDRVVGYEQYF. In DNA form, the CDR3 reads TGTGCCAGCAGTTACGACGACAGGGTAGTAGGGTACGAGCAGTACTTC.

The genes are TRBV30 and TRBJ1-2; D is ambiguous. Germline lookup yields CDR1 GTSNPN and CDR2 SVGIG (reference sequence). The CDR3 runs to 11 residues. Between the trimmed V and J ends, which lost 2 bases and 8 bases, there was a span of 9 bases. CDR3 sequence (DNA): TGTGCCTGGAGTCCTCAGGCCGGCTACACCTTC. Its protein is CAWSPQAGYTF.

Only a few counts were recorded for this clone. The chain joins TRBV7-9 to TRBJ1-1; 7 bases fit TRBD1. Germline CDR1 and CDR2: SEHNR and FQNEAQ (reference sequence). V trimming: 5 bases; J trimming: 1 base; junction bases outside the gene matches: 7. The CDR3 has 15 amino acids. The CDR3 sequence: CASSPRQGPNTEAFF. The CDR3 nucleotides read TGTGCCAGCAGCCCCCGACAGGGACCGAACACTGAAGCTTTCTTT.